This TCR beta chain was observed in a study of blood T cell repertoires in COVID-19. The table lists this clone with many counts. The germline CDR1 and CDR2 sequences are SQVTM and ANQGSEA. The CDR3 length is 15 residues. Unmatched junction bases numbered 12, after V lost 4 bases and J lost 6 bases. Method: immunoSEQ multiplex PCR; TCRdb's copy keeps in-frame clones and lacks some. The sample holds roughly 130,000 clones, roughly 84% seen once. The chain couples TRBV29-1 to TRBJ2-7, with 10 bases matching TRBD2. The receptor's source is a man aged 25-45 years with COVID-19, enrolled during active disease. The specimen was peripheral blood. The CDR3 DNA is TGCAGCGTTGGGAGGGCTAGCGGGAGTCGGAGCGAGCAGTACTTC. It encodes CSVGRASGSRSEQYF.